The T cell receptor beta chain described here comes from a study of T cells after yellow fever vaccination. Via MiXCR, TCRdb re-called the 5' RACE reads, giving one row per CDR3 protein. The sample includes around 250,000 distinct CDR3 sequences, approximately 5.2% of them seen just once. This clonotype has a handful of counts. This CDR3 region has 15 residues. Trimming stripped 0 bases from V and 3 bases from J, with 12 bases between. CDR1 and CDR2 (germline): SGHNT, YYREEE (reference sequence). This sequence originates from a man between 18 and 35 years old who received the YFV17D yellow fever vaccine. Sequencing was performed on CD4+ T cells sorted from PBMCs, taken on the day of the yellow fever booster vaccination. This chain links TRBV5-4 with TRBJ1-1; weak D call: TRBD1 (6 bases). CDR3 protein: CASSLVGGADTEAFF. CDR3 coding DNA: TGTGCCAGCAGCTTGGTTGGGGGGGCGGACACTGAAGCTTTCTTT.